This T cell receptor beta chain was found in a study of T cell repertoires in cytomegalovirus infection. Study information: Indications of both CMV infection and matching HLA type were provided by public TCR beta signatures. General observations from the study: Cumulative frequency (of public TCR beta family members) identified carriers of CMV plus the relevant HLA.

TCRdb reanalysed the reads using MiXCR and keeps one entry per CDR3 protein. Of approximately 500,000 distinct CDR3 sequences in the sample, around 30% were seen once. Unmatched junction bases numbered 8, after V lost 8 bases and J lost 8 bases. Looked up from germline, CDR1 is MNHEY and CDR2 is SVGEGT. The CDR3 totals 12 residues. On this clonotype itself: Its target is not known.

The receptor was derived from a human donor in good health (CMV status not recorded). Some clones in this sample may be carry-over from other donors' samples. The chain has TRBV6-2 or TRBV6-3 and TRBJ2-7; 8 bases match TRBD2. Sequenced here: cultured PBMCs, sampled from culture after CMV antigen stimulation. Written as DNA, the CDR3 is TGTGCCAGCGGCCCAAAGCGGGAGCAGCAGTACTTC. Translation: CASGPKREQQYF.